This T cell receptor (beta chain) was obtained from a study of blood T cell repertoires in COVID-19 (dated by TCRdb to 2020 to 2021). Regarding the complete study: Samples from collaborators originated in the United States, Italy and Spain and spanned both the acute and convalescent phases of COVID-19. Where HLA class I and class II types were available, the types were taken from metadata supplied by the sample provider, not from assay-based typing. Subjects who had been exposed to COVID-19, were actively infected with it, or had recovered from it provided the deeply sampled blood TCRbeta repertoires that made up the dataset. The prospective study material was composed of cDNA or gDNA derived from T cells, B-cell-depleted T cells, or PBMCs. The repertoires were released in a freely available public database meant as a resource for research on the immune response to SARS-CoV-2. The samples were drawn from the first 160 participants of the ongoing ImmuneRACE study and from under 1,500 subjects provided by 6 global collaborators. A de-identified subject ID, COVID-19 status, age in years and sex were almost always included in the sample metadata. General conclusions and limits of the study: How much clinical and demographic metadata was included differed by source and by participant, and the metadata was provided uncurated.

Its CDR3 holds 12 amino acids, cysteine through phenylalanine. Only the CDR3 part of the read is kept: 36 bases, read in frame from the first base. The germline V gene (reference sequence) provides CDR1 MNHEY and CDR2 SMNVEV. Deletion took 6 bases off V and 1 base off J, with a span of 6 bases between the germline ends. Each collaborating institution followed its own protocols to collect whole blood in K2EDTA tubes. For TCRbeta analysis, collaborator samples were shipped as frozen whole blood, as isolated PBMCs, or as DNA extracted from either sample type. Points on this clone: No antigen is known for it. Base qualities are missing; no much larger clone stands one base away.

TCRbeta CDR3 regions were amplified from genomic DNA using the immunoSEQ Assay, a bias-controlled multiplex PCR. As for the original processing: Nucleated cell counts per sample were estimated from amplification of reference gene primers within the assay. Sequence reads were collapsed and filtered to measure the absolute abundance of every unique TCRbeta CDR3 rearrangement. Productive Simpson clonality was computed per sample as the square root of Simpson's diversity index over productive rearrangements. TCRdb took this table from immuneACCESS and kept in-frame rearrangements with V and J called. Such tables lack part of the clones; where checked against another copy, unresolved V genes explain under half of the gap, and the rest is unexplained. That table is the source of V, J and clone size, and D and trimming were worked out from the DNA. For this sample the table gives over 250,000 clones, of which 70% to 90% were detected only once. The ten largest clones take up around 10% of the sample.

The sample consisted of peripheral blood. The TCR originated in a woman in her 70s with acute or convalescent COVID-19. The V and J genes are TRBV27 and TRBJ1-1; no D gene can be assigned with confidence. The CDR3 protein sequence reads: CASRRGNTEAFF. Read as DNA, the sequence is TGTGCCAGCAGAAGAGGGAACACTGAAGCTTTCTTT.